The 29 T cell receptor beta chains below come from one sample, sequenced in a study of T cell responses to AZD1222 COVID-19 vaccine. The method was immunoSEQ multiplex PCR; TCRdb's version includes in-frame clones alone and lacks a portion of them. Of about 120,000 clones in the sample, nearly 90% were seen once. Sequencing used peripheral blood, obtained on day 0 of AZD1222 vaccination. The receptors derive from an adult in good health.

The V call is TRBV28, the J call TRBJ1-6, with no clear D. This CDR3 has 16 amino acids. Per germline, CDR1 MDHEN and CDR2 SYDVKM. Trimming pared 6 bases from V and 0 bases from J, leaving 12 bases between. CDR3 protein: CASRRGRSSYNSPLHF. CDR3 sequence (DNA): TGTGCCAGCAGGAGAGGACGGAGCTCCTATAATTCACCCCTCCACTTT.

This chain connects TRBV29-1 to TRBJ2-7; 7 bases are shared with TRBD1. Trimming at V came to 4 bases and at J to 3 bases, leaving 9 bases not matched to a gene. The CDR3 is 14 amino acids. CDR1 and CDR2 from the germline V gene are SQVTM and ANQGSEA. Written as DNA, the CDR3 is TGCAGCGTTGCCCCGGGACAGTCAGACTACGAGCAGTACTTC. Its translation is CSVAPGQSDYEQYF.

J is TRBJ1-4 and V is TRBV30; 9 bases are shared with TRBD1. Germline CDR1 reads GTSNPN; CDR2 reads SVGIG (reference sequence). V lost 1 base, J lost 4 bases, and 10 bases stayed unmatched. CDR3 length: 17 residues. CDR3 DNA sequence: TGTGCCTGGAGTGCCCTTGGACAGGGGAGGGATAATGAAAAACTGTTTTTT. Its translation is CAWSALGQGRDNEKLFF.

V usage is TRBV5-1 and J usage is TRBJ2-2, with D tentatively TRBD1 (5 bases). CDR1 SGHRS and CDR2 YFSETQ come from the germline V gene. Trimming removed 4 bases at V and 5 bases at J, with 18 bases between. The CDR3 runs 16 residues. In DNA, the CDR3 is TGCGCCAGCAGCCCCTCCGCCAGGGTCAAGACCGGGGAGCTGTTTTTT. Amino acids: CASSPSARVKTGELFF.

V and J are TRBV7-2 and TRBJ1-1, with D uncertain. The V end was cut by 3 bases, the J end by 7 bases, with 12 bases between. This CDR3 is built from 13 residues. The V gene's germline CDR1 is SGHTA and CDR2 FQGNSA. CDR3 loop: CASSFKRSIEAFF. In DNA, the CDR3 is TGTGCCAGCAGCTTTAAGCGGTCAATTGAAGCTTTCTTT.

The chain is built from TRBV28 and TRBJ1-3; D perhaps matches TRBD1 (5 bases). Looked up from germline, CDR1 is MDHEN and CDR2 is SYDVKM. CDR3 length: 14 residues. Trimming took 5 bases from V and 0 from J, leaving 8 bases between them. CDR3 sequence: CASSQGFSGNTIYF. The CDR3 bases are TGTGCCAGCAGTCAGGGATTCTCTGGAAACACCATATATTTT. Full variable domain (remainder filled in from reference TRBV28 and TRBJ1-3): DVKVTQSSRYLVKRTGEKVFLECVQDMDHENMFWYRQDPGLGLRLIYFSYDVKMKEKGDIPEGYSVSREKKERFSLILESASTNQTSMYLCASSQGFSGNTIYFGEGSWLTVV.

The rearrangement links TRBV6-6 to TRBJ2-3, with 7 positions matching TRBD2. The CDR3 extends over 19 amino acids. Germline CDR1 is MNHNY and CDR2 is SVGAGI (reference sequence). Trimming at V came to 6 bases and at J to 4 bases, leaving 22 bases not matched to a gene. CDR3 region: CASSRVQWRGMSGADTQYF. For the CDR3, the DNA is TGTGCCAGCAGCCGAGTCCAGTGGCGGGGGATGTCGGGTGCAGATACGCAGTATTTT.

This clone came up a few times. The chain links TRBV29-1 to TRBJ1-1, with D maybe TRBD1 (6 bases). The germline gives CDR1 SQVTM, CDR2 ANQGSEA. The V end lost 4 bases, the J end lost 4 bases, and 13 bases lay between the germline ends. This CDR3 is built from 13 residues. The DNA for the CDR3 is TGCAGCGTTGCGGGGGGCAGGGTCACTGAAGCTTTCTTT. Its translation is CSVAGGRVTEAFF.

This clone was observed once. The CDR3 DNA reads as TGTGCCAGCAGCGTAGCTCCCACACAGGGGACTAACTACGAGCAGTACTTC. It specifies CASSVAPTQGTNYEQYF. The chain is built from TRBV9 and TRBJ2-7, with D perhaps assigned TRBD1 or TRBD2 (7 bases each). CDR1 is SGDLS, CDR2 YYNGEE, per germline. This CDR3 has 17 residues. Trimming took off 0 bases at V and 3 bases at J, with 19 bases between the two ends. The entire variable domain, with the rest obtained from reference TRBV9 and TRBJ2-7, is as follows: DSGVTQTPKHLITATGQRVTLRCSPRSGDLSVYWYQQSLDQGLQFLIQYYNGEERAKGNILERFSAQQFPDLHSELNLSSLELGDSALYFCASSVAPTQGTNYEQYFGPGTRLTVT.

J is TRBJ1-6 and V is TRBV28, with D maybe TRBD1 (5 bases). The V end lost 4 bases, the J end lost 4 bases, and 11 bases lay between the germline ends. The CDR3 spans 15 residues. The germline V gene encodes CDR1 MDHEN and CDR2 SYDVKM. The CDR3 DNA reads as TGTGCCAGCAGTTCTCCGGGACGGTATAATTCACCCCTCCACTTT. Translating gives CASSSPGRYNSPLHF.

The chain recombines TRBV7-9 with TRBJ1-2, with D possibly matching TRBD1 (6 bases). The CDR3 sequence is 15 residues long. Trimming stripped 4 bases from V and 5 bases from J, with 17 bases between. The V gene's germline CDR1 is SEHNR and CDR2 FQNEAQ (reference sequence). The DNA of the CDR3 is TGTGCCAGCAGCTCTCAGGGGATTAGGATATATGGCTACACCTTC. This sequence encodes CASSSQGIRIYGYTF. Drawing the rest from reference TRBV7-9 and TRBJ1-2, the complete variable domain is DTGVSQNPRHKITKRGQNVTFRCDPISEHNRLYWYRQTLGQGPEFLTYFQNEAQLEKSRLLSDRFSAERPKGSFSTLEIQRTEQGDSAMYLCASSSQGIRIYGYTFGSGTRLTVV.

This chain joins TRBV6-1 and TRBJ1-6; D gene unclear. V dropped 2 bases and J dropped 13 bases, with 15 bases sitting between them. CDR3 length equals 14 residues. Germline values: CDR1 MNHNS, CDR2 SASEGT. The CDR3: CASSERWQASPLHF. The CDR3 nucleotides are TGTGCCAGCAGTGAAAGATGGCAGGCGAGCCCCCTCCACTTT.

The chain has TRBV7-2 and TRBJ1-2, with 10 bases lining up with TRBD1. Germline V gene sequence: CDR1 SGHTA, CDR2 FQGNSA. The ends lost 6 bases at V and 11 bases at J; junction bases unmatched: 12. CDR3 length: 14 amino acids. The CDR3 reads CASSPPGQGGGYTF. CDR3 in DNA: TGTGCCAGCAGTCCCCCTGGACAGGGGGGTGGGTACACCTTC.

The genes are TRBV18 and TRBJ1-3, with a possible D match to TRBD1 (5 bases). V was shortened by 3 bases and J by 0 bases, with 15 bases between the two germline ends. Germline V lookup: CDR1 KGHSH, CDR2 LQKENI. The CDR3 has 17 residues. CDR3 sequence (DNA): TGTGCCAGCTCACCGCGGCTTCAGGGCACCTCTGGAAACACCATATATTTT. Translating gives CASSPRLQGTSGNTIYF.

The chain recombines TRBV27 with TRBJ2-1; D is possibly TRBD2 (5 bases). The V gene's germline CDR1 is MNHEY and CDR2 SMNVEV (reference sequence). The CDR3 contains 15 residues. V lost 6 bases and J 6 bases, leaving 18 bases between the germline ends. The CDR3, as DNA: TGTGCCAGCAGATTGGACTGGCTTAATAGCAATGAGCAGTTCTTC. Amino acid sequence: CASRLDWLNSNEQFF.

This clone was observed a single time. The chain recombines TRBV7-9 with TRBJ1-1; TRBD1 aligns across 10 bases. Trimming at V came to 4 bases and at J to 5 bases, leaving 10 bases not matched to a gene. Germline V CDR1 and CDR2: SEHNR, FQNEAQ (reference sequence). The CDR3 covers 16 residues. The CDR3 DNA sequence: TGTGCCAGCAGCTCCCATAGACAGGGGGCGAGGACTGAAGCTTTCTTT. It translates to CASSSHRQGARTEAFF. Variable domain in full (rest from reference TRBV7-9 and TRBJ1-1): DTGVSQNPRHKITKRGQNVTFRCDPISEHNRLYWYRQTLGQGPEFLTYFQNEAQLEKSRLLSDRFSAERPKGSFSTLEIQRTEQGDSAMYLCASSSHRQGARTEAFFGQGTRLTVV.

The chain recombines TRBV9 with TRBJ1-1; D is uncertain. Trimming removed 3 bases from V and 0 bases from J, with 6 bases in between. In germline, CDR1 is SGDLS, CDR2 YYNGEE. This CDR3 comprises 13 residues. The CDR3 bases are TGTGCCAGCAGCGGCTCGATGAACACTGAAGCTTTCTTT. This translates into CASSGSMNTEAFF.

The rearrangement links TRBV12-3 or TRBV12-4 to TRBJ1-3; D unclear. The CDR3 totals 13 residues. Trimming pared 7 bases from V and 1 base from J, leaving 8 bases between. The DNA of the CDR3 is TGTGCCAGCACCCTGACATCTGGAAACACCATATATTTT. It yields the protein CASTLTSGNTIYF.

The rearrangement links TRBV29-1 to TRBJ1-1; tentative D call: TRBD1 (5 bases). The germline gives CDR1 SQVTM, CDR2 ANQGSEA. V was clipped by 7 bases and J by 3 bases, with 12 bases between them. This CDR3 contains 12 residues. This CDR3 reads CSGRIGDTEAFF. DNA of the CDR3: TGCAGCGGGAGGATAGGGGACACTGAAGCTTTCTTT.

The J gene is TRBJ1-3, the V gene TRBV7-8; the match to TRBD1 covers 8 bases. The ends lost 4 bases at V and 4 bases at J; junction bases unmatched: 3. Germline CDR1 reads SGHVS; CDR2 reads FQNEAQ. This CDR3 has 14 residues. DNA of the CDR3: TGTGCCAGCAGCTCGACAGGGGTCGGAAACACCATATATTTT. Its protein is CASSSTGVGNTIYF.

The rearrangement uses TRBV3-1 (or the pseudogene TRBV3-2) and TRBJ2-1; D is perhaps TRBD1 (5 bases). With 6 bases removed from V and 4 bases from J, the gap between germline ends came to 10 bases. Germline V gene lookup returns CDR1 LGHDT and CDR2 YNNKEL (reference sequence). CDR3 length: 13 amino acids. This chain's CDR3 is CASSPRAYNEQFF. In DNA, the CDR3 is TGTGCCAGCAGTCCCAGGGCGTACAATGAGCAGTTCTTC.

The chain recombines TRBV7-2 with TRBJ2-7, with a tentative D call TRBD2 (6 bases). CDR1 is SGHTA, CDR2 FQGNSA, per germline. The length of the CDR3 is 14 residues. V dropped 0 bases and J dropped 3 bases, with 9 bases sitting between them. This CDR3 is CASSLAGLIYEQYF. The CDR3 coding sequence is TGTGCCAGCAGCTTAGCGGGACTTATCTACGAGCAGTACTTC.

The V call is TRBV7-2, the J call TRBJ2-7; 13 nucleotides match TRBD2. V shed 5 bases, J shed 7 bases, and the junction held 5 bases outside the gene matches. CDR1 SGHTA and CDR2 FQGNSA come from the germline V gene. The CDR3 has 14 amino acids. The CDR3 sequence: CASSPTSGRFEQYF. CDR3 DNA sequence: TGTGCCAGCAGCCCGACTAGCGGGAGGTTTGAGCAGTACTTC.

This clone has a handful of counts. The chain couples TRBV6-6 to TRBJ1-5; D may be TRBD1 (5 bases). The germline V and J ends were trimmed by 8 bases and 1 base, with 12 bases remaining between them. Germline V gene sequence: CDR1 MNHNY, CDR2 SVGAGI (reference sequence). There are 14 residues in the CDR3. This chain's CDR3 is CASVRDVSNQPQHF. CDR3 bases: TGTGCCAGCGTGCGGGACGTAAGCAATCAGCCCCAGCATTTT.

The chain links TRBV19 to TRBJ1-1, with 8 bases aligning to TRBD1. CDR3 length: 15 residues. Trimming at V came to 3 bases and at J to 2 bases, leaving 5 bases not matched to a gene. Looked up from germline, CDR1 is LNHDA and CDR2 is SQIVND (reference sequence). The CDR3 sequence is CASSMAGGSNTEAFF. CDR3 sequence (DNA): TGTGCCAGTAGTATGGCAGGGGGCAGCAACACTGAAGCTTTCTTT.

This clone has more than one count but fewer than ten. The chain couples TRBV6-2 or TRBV6-3 to TRBJ2-5; 13 bases match TRBD2. Unmatched junction bases numbered 17, after V lost 6 bases and J lost 7 bases. CDR3 length: 18 amino acids. Germline V CDR1 and CDR2: MNHEY, SVGEGT. The CDR3 is CASSPPSKTSGRSGTQYF. The CDR3 nucleotides read TGTGCCAGCAGCCCTCCCTCAAAGACTAGCGGGAGGAGTGGGACCCAGTACTTC.

Only one count was recorded for this clone. The chain combines TRBV9 with TRBJ2-2; possible D gene TRBD1, 6 bases. The germline V gene has CDR1 SGDLS and CDR2 YYNGEE. Trimming removed 8 bases from V and 5 bases from J, with 16 bases in between. CDR3 size: 14 residues. This CDR3 reads CASSRDTFTGELFF. The DNA of the CDR3 is TGTGCCAGTAGCCGGGACACCTTTACCGGGGAGCTGTTTTTT.

This clone was observed a handful of times. This chain joins TRBV7-2 and TRBJ1-5, with D tentatively TRBD1 (6 bases). The CDR3 loop spans 15 amino acids. Germline-derived CDR1 and CDR2 are SGHTA and FQGNSA. The germline V and J ends were trimmed by 1 base and 3 bases, with 10 bases remaining between them. CDR3 protein: CASSLEDSPNQPQHF. CDR3 nucleotide sequence: TGTGCCAGCAGCTTAGAGGACAGCCCCAATCAGCCCCAGCATTTT.

The chain is built from TRBV7-2 and TRBJ1-4; weak D call: TRBD1 (6 bases). Germline V gene data show CDR1 as SGHTA and CDR2 as FQGNSA. CDR3 length: 16 amino acids. Trimming removed 5 bases at V and 2 bases at J, with 15 bases between. In DNA form, the CDR3 reads TGTGCCAGCAGCCGCCGGGGGGGCGTGACTAATGAAAAACTGTTTTTT. Translating it yields CASSRRGGVTNEKLFF.